Below, one TCR beta chain is given with its context. As handled by the study authors: Researchers report that nucleated cell counts were estimated from reference gene primer amplification. Repertoires were generated with immunoSEQ multiplex PCR, while TCRdb's copy carries only in-frame clones and drops some. The DNA was the basis for D and trimming; V, J and clone size are from that table. Counted here are about 190,000 clones, roughly 86% occurring once; the ten biggest clones make up 20% to 25%. This sample stems from a study of blood T cell repertoires in COVID-19. About the research overall: Italy, Spain and the United States were the sources of the convalescent and acute COVID-19 samples.

The study recruited people aged about 18 to 90 years across around 23 US areas. Germline CDR1 KGHDR, CDR2 SFDVKD. The CDR3 extends over 18 amino acids. Trimming took 0 bases from V and 1 from J; bases not matched to a gene: 5. The sequence came from a woman in her thirties or forties in a cohort exposed to, infected with or recovered from COVID-19 (not recorded which). The sample taken for sequencing was PBMCs or T cells enriched from blood (not recorded which). The rearrangement joins TRBV24-1 to TRBJ2-2, with TRBD1 identical over 9 bases. The CDR3 nucleotides read TGTGCCACCAGTGATTTGCCCACAGGGGGCGGGAACACCGGGGAGCTGTTTTTT. Translating gives CATSDLPTGGGNTGELFF.